This TCR gamma chain was captured by sequencing in a study of gamma-delta T cells after stem cell transplantation. TCRdb called clones anew from the RT-PCR reads with CATT. This table has over a thousand gamma-chain clones, 86% appearing once. The CDR3 contains 15 residues. In germline, CDR1 is GITISATS, CDR2 ISYDGTV (reference sequence). J lost 10 bases, V lost 0 bases, and 3 bases had no gene match. The receptor's source is a human donor. It is not recorded whose cells these are; they may come from a transplant donor. The rearrangement joins TRGV9 to TRGJP. TCRdb records no J gene; here it was assigned by comparing the DNA to germline. Material for sequencing was gamma-delta T cells. The CDR3 reads CALWEVDLGKKIKVF. The CDR3 coding sequence is TGTGCCTTGTGGGAGGTGGATTTGGGCAAAAAAATCAAGGTATTT.